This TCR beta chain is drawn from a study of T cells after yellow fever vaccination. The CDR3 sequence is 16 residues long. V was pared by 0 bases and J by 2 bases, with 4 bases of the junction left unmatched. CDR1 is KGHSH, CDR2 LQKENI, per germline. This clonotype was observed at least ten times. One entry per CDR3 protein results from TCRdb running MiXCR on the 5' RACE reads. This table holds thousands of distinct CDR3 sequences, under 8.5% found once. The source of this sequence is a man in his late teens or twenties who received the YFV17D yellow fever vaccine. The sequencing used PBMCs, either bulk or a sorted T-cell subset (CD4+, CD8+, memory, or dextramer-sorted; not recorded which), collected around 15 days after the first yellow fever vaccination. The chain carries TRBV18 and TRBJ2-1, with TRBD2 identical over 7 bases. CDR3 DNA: TGTGCCAGCTCACCACCGGGAGGGGTTGCCTACAATGAGCAGTTCTTC. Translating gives CASSPPGGVAYNEQFF.